These 20 T cell receptor beta chains originate from one sample sequenced in a study of T cell clonality in common variable immunodeficiency. Assay: immunoSEQ multiplex PCR; the TCRdb copy retains only in-frame clones and omits some. The table lists about 41,000 clones, no singletons, with approximately 1.3% in the top ten. The specimen sequenced was peripheral blood mononuclear cells. The origin of the receptors is a person between 18 and 70 years old in good health.

This clone was observed many times. Sequencing ends 3 residues short of the CDR3 end; the germline J gene provides the rest. The V call is TRBV19, the J call TRBJ2-3; TRBD2 aligns across 7 bases. V gave up 3 bases and J gave up 8 bases; unmatched junction bases: 8. The CDR3 has 14 residues. Germline assignment: CDR1 LNHDA and CDR2 SQIVND (reference sequence). The CDR3 sequence: CASSITGGSGTQYF. Partial CDR3 DNA: TGTGCCAGTAGTATCACGGGCGGGAGTGGTACG.

This clone was counted at least ten times. The missing CDR3 end, 3 residues past where the read stops, is filled in from the germline J gene. The chain combines TRBV2 with TRBJ1-4; a weak D match, TRBD1 (5 bases). CDR1 and CDR2 from the germline V gene are SNHLY and FYNNEI. The CDR3 runs 14 residues. V shed 6 bases and J shed 0 bases, with 8 bases lying between them. CDR3 bases read: TGTGCCAGCAGCCTGACAGCAACTAATGAAAAA. Residues: CASSLTATNEK. The entire CDR3 is CASSLTATNEKLFF.

In its sample, this clone was seen a few times. The read ends 3 residues before the CDR3 terminus; that terminus is restored from the germline J gene. This rearrangement joins TRBV7-2 to TRBJ2-5; no clear D. Germline CDR1 reads SGHTA; CDR2 reads FQGNSA. The CDR3 loop spans 14 amino acids. CDR3 sequence: CASSLVSRTDTQYF. CDR3 bases read: TGTGCCAGCAGCTTAGTGTCCCGCACAGATACC.

This clone was counted many times. The read ends 3 residues shy of where the CDR3 ends; the end is completed using the germline J gene. The chain has TRBV28 and TRBJ2-2; no firm D call. The V end was cut by 5 bases, the J end by 1 base, with 8 bases between. The CDR3 loop spans 14 amino acids. The germline V gene encodes CDR1 MDHEN and CDR2 SYDVKM. CDR3 sequence reads: CASSPRQNTGELFF. CDR3 DNA (partial): TGTGCCAGCAGTCCCAGACAGAACACCGGGGAG.

This clone was recorded at least ten times. The sequence runs out 3 residues before the end of the CDR3; the remainder is reconstructed from the germline J gene. V is TRBV7-2 and J is TRBJ2-1; 7 nucleotides agree with TRBD2. The J segment lost 1 base and the V segment lost 0 bases, leaving 6 bases of the junction unmatched. The length of the CDR3 is 17 residues. Germline CDR1 and CDR2: SGHTA and FQGNSA. The sequenced CDR3 bases are TGTGCCAGCAGCTTAGCAGGGCGGGAGAGGTCCTACAATGAG. Amino acid sequence: CASSLAGRERSYNE. The full CDR3 is CASSLAGRERSYNEQFF.

This clone was counted many times. The CDR3 end lies 3 residues beyond the end of the read and is filled in from the germline J gene. The V gene is TRBV19, the J gene TRBJ2-3, with TRBD2 matching 13 bases. J gave up 4 bases and V 6 bases, and 1 base lay outside the gene matches. This CDR3 region has 14 residues. From germline, CDR1 is LNHDA and CDR2 SQIVND (reference sequence). Here the CDR3 reads CASRLAGGPDTQYF. CDR3 DNA (partial): TGTGCCAGTAGACTAGCGGGAGGGCCAGATACG.

Ten or more counts support this clone. The missing CDR3 end, 3 residues past where the read stops, is filled in from the germline J gene. The genes are TRBV7-2 and TRBJ2-3; TRBD2 aligns across 8 bases. Germline V gene lookup returns CDR1 SGHTA and CDR2 FQGNSA. The CDR3 sequence is 14 residues long. V lost 2 bases, J lost 6 bases, and 4 bases stayed unmatched. The CDR3 here is CASSLRGGMDTQYF. CDR3 DNA, as far as it was read: TGTGCCAGCAGCTTACGGGGGGGAATGGATACG.

This clone was seen a handful of times. The CDR3 goes on 3 residues after the read ends, and that part is filled in from the germline J gene. V and J are TRBV18 and TRBJ2-7, with 10 bases aligning to TRBD2. The CDR3 consists of 17 residues. Germline V gene data show CDR1 as KGHSH and CDR2 as LQKENI. The V gene end was trimmed by 5 bases and the J gene end by 6 bases; junction bases not matched to a gene: 16. Partial CDR3 DNA: TGTGCCAGCTCATCAAATCCGGGACTAGCGCCCTTCGGCGAG. Amino acids: CASSSNPGLAPFGE. The entire CDR3 is CASSSNPGLAPFGEQYF. Based on the CDR3 plus reference TRBV18 and TRBJ2-7, the full variable domain is NAGVMQNPRHLVRRRGQEARLRCSPMKGHSHVYWYRQLPEEGLKFMVYLQKENIIDESGMPKERFSAEFPKEGPSILRIQQVVRGDSAAYFCASSSNPGLAPFGEQYFGPGTRLTVT.

This clone appeared a few times. The CDR3 goes on 3 residues after the read ends, and that part is filled in from the germline J gene. The V call is TRBV7-9, the J call TRBJ2-3, with TRBD2 matching over 10 bases. Germline loops: CDR1 SEHNR, CDR2 FQNEAQ (reference sequence). Losses at the gene ends were 5 bases for V and 0 bases for J; bases not matched to a gene: 2. This CDR3 has 15 amino acids. CDR3 DNA, as far as it was read: TGTGCCAGCAGCCTTAGCGGGAGGAGCACAGATACG. Protein product: CASSLSGRSTDT. The complete CDR3 reads CASSLSGRSTDTQYF.

This clone was recorded at least ten times. Read coverage stops 3 residues before the CDR3 terminus; the germline J gene supplies the remainder. The chain combines TRBV11-2 with TRBJ2-3; D unclear. Per germline, CDR1 SGHAT and CDR2 FQNNGV. The CDR3 contains 15 residues. Deletions cut 0 bases from V and 4 bases from J, with 11 bases between. CDR3 sequence reads: CASSLDERYPDTQYF. Partial CDR3 DNA: TGTGCCAGCAGCTTAGATGAACGCTACCCAGATACG.

This clone came up many times. Coverage ceases 3 residues before the CDR3 finishes, and the germline J gene fills in the end. The J gene is TRBJ2-6, the V gene TRBV7-3; a weak D match, TRBD2 (6 bases). Between the trimmed V and J ends, which lost 2 bases and 3 bases, there was a span of 11 bases. This CDR3 region has 16 residues. Germline-derived CDR1 and CDR2 are SGHTA and FQGTGA. The covered CDR3 bases are TGTGCCAGCAGCTTAGGACCGGGGGTTGGGGCCAACGTC. This encodes CASSLGPGVGANV. The CDR3 in its entirety is CASSLGPGVGANVLTF.

This clone was found a few times. The junction departs from germline at one end; a sequencing error may be responsible. The read gets to within 3 residues of the CDR3 end, and the germline J gene fills in the rest. The chain employs TRBV7-7 and TRBJ1-2; the match to TRBD1 covers 7 bases. This CDR3 has 14 amino acids. The germline V gene encodes CDR1 SSHAT and CDR2 FNYEAQ (reference sequence). This CDR3 reads CASSRTGTADTYTF. CDR3 DNA (partial): TGTGCTAGCAGCAGAACCGGGACAGCCGATACC.

In this sample, this clone turned up many times. The sequenced fragment ends 3 residues before the CDR3 boundary, so the rest is inferred from the germline J gene. The chain couples TRBV20-1 to TRBJ2-6; 8 bases map to TRBD2. CDR3 length: 17 amino acids. With 6 bases clipped from V and 4 bases from J, the junction kept 14 bases outside the gene matches. Germline lookup yields CDR1 DFQATT and CDR2 SNEGSKA (reference sequence). The CDR3 reads CSALRTGGDAGANVLTF. The sequenced CDR3 bases are TGCAGTGCCCTACGTACGGGAGGGGATGCAGGGGCCAACGTC.

This clone was counted at least ten times. The read stops 3 residues short of the end of the CDR3; the missing end is completed from the germline J gene. V gene TRBV20-1 combines with J gene TRBJ2-1; 9 bases fit TRBD2. Trimming cost V 7 bases and J 1 base; bases outside gene matches: 11. CDR1 is DFQATT and CDR2 is SNEGSKA in the germline V gene (reference sequence). The CDR3 loop spans 16 amino acids. The CDR3 reads CSGVRSAGGSYNEQFF. The CDR3 DNA, read in part, is TGCAGTGGGGTGCGGTCGGCGGGAGGGTCCTACAATGAG.

This clone was counted a few times. The read is 3 residues too short to cover the CDR3 end, so that end is filled in from the germline J gene. The chain joins TRBV4-2 to TRBJ2-7, with TRBD2 matching over 12 bases. The CDR3 spans 17 residues. Germline trimming cut 2 bases from V and 0 bases from J; bases unmatched to any gene: 5. Per the germline V gene, CDR1 is LGHNA and CDR2 is YNFKEQ. The CDR3 region is CASSQRTSGVTSYEQYF. The DNA read from the CDR3 is TGTGCCAGCAGCCAAAGGACTAGCGGGGTGACCTCCTACGAG.

This clone was seen ten or more times. Read coverage stops 3 residues before the CDR3 terminus; the germline J gene supplies the remainder. J is TRBJ2-1 and V is TRBV11-3; 11 bases are a match to TRBD2. Trimming at V came to 8 bases and at J to 4 bases, leaving 4 bases not matched to a gene. Germline CDR1 SGHNT, CDR2 YENEEA. This CDR3 region has 14 residues. The CDR3 bases that were read are TGTGCCAGCGGTAGCGGGAGGGGGTACAATGAG. Protein: CASGSGRGYNE. The CDR3 in its entirety is CASGSGRGYNEQFF. Full variable domain (missing parts from reference TRBV11-3 and TRBJ2-1): EAGVVQSPRYKIIEKKQPVAFWCNPISGHNTLYWYLQNLGQGPELLIRYENEEAVDDSQLPKDRFSAERLKGVDSTLKIQPAELGDSAVYLCASGSGRGYNEQFFGPGTRLTVL.

The sample holds many counts of this clone. Read data end 3 residues before the CDR3 end; the end is taken from the germline J gene. The rearrangement joins TRBV5-6 to TRBJ1-5; 7 bases match TRBD1. The CDR3 sequence is 15 residues long. J gave up 6 bases and V 0 bases, and 6 bases lay outside the gene matches. From germline, CDR1 is SGHDT and CDR2 YYEEEE. Here the CDR3 reads CASSLGQGVGQPQHF. The DNA read from the CDR3 is TGTGCCAGCAGCTTGGGGCAGGGGGTGGGTCAGCCC.

This clone is termed medium-sized. The read comes to an end 3 residues before the CDR3 does, leaving the germline J gene to fill in the end. V gene TRBV5-1 combines with J gene TRBJ2-2; 11 bases fit TRBD2. V was clipped by 2 bases and J by 7 bases; unmatched bases: 4. This CDR3 spans 15 amino acids. Germline values: CDR1 SGHRS, CDR2 YFSETQ. Incomplete CDR3 DNA: TGCGCCAGCAGCTTAACCGGGACTAGCGGCGGGGAG. It encodes CASSLTGTSGGE. The entire CDR3 protein reads CASSLTGTSGGELFF.

This clone was detected many times. The read gets to within 3 residues of the CDR3 end, and the germline J gene fills in the rest. The J gene is TRBJ1-3, the V gene TRBV19; maybe TRBD1 (6 bases). The CDR3 sequence is 15 residues long. The ends were cut back, 11 bases at V and 4 bases at J, with 21 bases in the middle. Germline values: CDR1 LNHDA, CDR2 SQIVND (reference sequence). This CDR3 reads CACRDTDMSGNTIYF. CDR3 DNA, as far as it was read: TGTGCCTGTCGGGACACCGATATGTCCGGAAACACC.

This clone was detected ten times or more. The read comes to an end 3 residues before the CDR3 does, leaving the germline J gene to fill in the end. The chain employs TRBV5-4 and TRBJ2-5; D is uncertain. This CDR3 comprises 15 residues. In germline, CDR1 is SGHNT, CDR2 YYREEE (reference sequence). V lost 4 bases and J 1 base, leaving 14 bases between the germline ends. The CDR3 DNA, read in part, is TGTGCCAGCAGCCAGAAGACACATATCCAAGAGACC. This translates into CASSQKTHIQET. The full-length CDR3 reads as CASSQKTHIQETQYF.